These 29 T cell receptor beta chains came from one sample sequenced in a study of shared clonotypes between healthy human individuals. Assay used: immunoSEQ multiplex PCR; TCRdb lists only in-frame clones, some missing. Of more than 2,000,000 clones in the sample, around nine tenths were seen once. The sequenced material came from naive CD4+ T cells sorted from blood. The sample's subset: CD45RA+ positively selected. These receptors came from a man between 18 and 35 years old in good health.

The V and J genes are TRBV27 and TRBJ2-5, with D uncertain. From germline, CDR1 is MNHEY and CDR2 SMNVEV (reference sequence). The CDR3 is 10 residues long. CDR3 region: CAMLGREQYF. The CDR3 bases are TGTGCGATGCTAGGACGAGAGCAGTACTTC.

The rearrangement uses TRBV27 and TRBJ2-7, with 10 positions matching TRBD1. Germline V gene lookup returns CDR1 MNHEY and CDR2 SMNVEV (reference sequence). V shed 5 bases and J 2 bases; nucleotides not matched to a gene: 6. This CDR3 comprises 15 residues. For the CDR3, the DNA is TGTGCCAGCAGTATGGGACAGGGGAAGACCTACGAGCAGTACTTC. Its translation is CASSMGQGKTYEQYF.

The CDR3 region is CASSLEGTGAQETQYF. In DNA, the CDR3 is TGTGCCAGCAGCTTAGAAGGGACAGGGGCCCAAGAGACCCAGTACTTC. The chain carries TRBV7-9 and TRBJ2-5, with 10 bases aligning to TRBD1. The CDR3 is 16 amino acids. The V gene's germline CDR1 is SEHNR and CDR2 FQNEAQ (reference sequence). Germline trimming cut 1 base from V and 1 base from J; bases unmatched to any gene: 3. The full variable domain, in which reference TRBV7-9 and TRBJ2-5 provide the parts outside the CDR3, is DTGVSQNPRHKITKRGQNVTFRCDPISEHNRLYWYRQTLGQGPEFLTYFQNEAQLEKSRLLSDRFSAERPKGSFSTLEIQRTEQGDSAMYLCASSLEGTGAQETQYFGPGTRLLVL.

Here the CDR3 DNA reads TGTGCCACCAAGACCCGATTCAACGAGCAGTACTTC. Protein product: CATKTRFNEQYF. This chain links TRBV5-6 with TRBJ2-7; D not certain. The germline gives CDR1 SGHDT, CDR2 YYEEEE. The CDR3 has 12 amino acids. V lost 9 bases to trimming and J lost 5 bases, with 15 bases between them.

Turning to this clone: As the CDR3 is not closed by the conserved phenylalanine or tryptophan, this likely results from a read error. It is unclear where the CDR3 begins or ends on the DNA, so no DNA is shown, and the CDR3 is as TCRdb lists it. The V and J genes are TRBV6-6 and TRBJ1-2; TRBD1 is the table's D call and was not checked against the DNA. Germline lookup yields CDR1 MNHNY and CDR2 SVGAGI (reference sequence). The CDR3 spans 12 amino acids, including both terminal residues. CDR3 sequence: CASSYSKGPSTI.

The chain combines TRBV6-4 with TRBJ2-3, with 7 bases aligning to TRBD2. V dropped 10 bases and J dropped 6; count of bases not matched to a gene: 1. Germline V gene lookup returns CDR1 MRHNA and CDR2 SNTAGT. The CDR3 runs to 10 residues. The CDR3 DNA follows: TGTGCCACCGGGGGGGATACGCAGTATTTT. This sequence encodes CATGGDTQYF.

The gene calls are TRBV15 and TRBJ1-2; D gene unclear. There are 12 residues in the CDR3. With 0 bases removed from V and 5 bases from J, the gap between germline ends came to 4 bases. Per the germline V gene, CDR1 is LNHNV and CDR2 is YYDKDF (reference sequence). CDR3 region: CATSRDLYGYTF. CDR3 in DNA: TGTGCCACCAGCAGAGATTTGTATGGCTACACCTTC.

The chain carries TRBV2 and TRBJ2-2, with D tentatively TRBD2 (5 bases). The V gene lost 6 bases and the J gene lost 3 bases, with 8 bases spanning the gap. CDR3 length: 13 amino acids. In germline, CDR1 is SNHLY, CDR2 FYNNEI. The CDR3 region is CASRGSDTGELFF. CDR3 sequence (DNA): TGTGCCAGCAGGGGGAGTGACACCGGGGAGCTGTTTTTT.

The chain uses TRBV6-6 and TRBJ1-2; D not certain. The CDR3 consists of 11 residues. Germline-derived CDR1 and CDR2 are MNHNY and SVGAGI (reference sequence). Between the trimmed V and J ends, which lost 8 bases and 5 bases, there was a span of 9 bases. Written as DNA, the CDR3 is TGTGCCAGCGGGCAGGATTATGGCTACACCTTC. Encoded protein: CASGQDYGYTF.

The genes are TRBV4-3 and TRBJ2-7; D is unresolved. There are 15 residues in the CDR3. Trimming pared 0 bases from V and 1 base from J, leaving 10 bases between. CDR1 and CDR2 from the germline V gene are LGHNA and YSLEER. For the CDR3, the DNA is TGCGCCAGCAGCCAAGATTCCGGAATATCCTACGAGCAGTACTTC. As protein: CASSQDSGISYEQYF.

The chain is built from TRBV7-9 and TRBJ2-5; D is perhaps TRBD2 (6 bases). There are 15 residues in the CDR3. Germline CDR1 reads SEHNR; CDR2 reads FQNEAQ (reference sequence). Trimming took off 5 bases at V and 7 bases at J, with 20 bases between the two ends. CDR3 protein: CASSPSPLAAGTQYF. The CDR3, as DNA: TGTGCCAGCAGCCCATCCCCATTAGCGGCGGGGACCCAGTACTTC.

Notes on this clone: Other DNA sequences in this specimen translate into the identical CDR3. CDR3 coding DNA: TGCGCCAGCAGCTTGGAGGGGGACAGTTCCTACGAGCAGTACTTC. It codes for CASSLEGDSSYEQYF. The V call is TRBV5-1, the J call TRBJ2-7; 7 bases are a match to TRBD1. The J segment lost 1 base and the V segment lost 0 bases, leaving 4 bases of the junction unmatched. Germline V lookup: CDR1 SGHRS, CDR2 YFSETQ. This CDR3 spans 15 amino acids.

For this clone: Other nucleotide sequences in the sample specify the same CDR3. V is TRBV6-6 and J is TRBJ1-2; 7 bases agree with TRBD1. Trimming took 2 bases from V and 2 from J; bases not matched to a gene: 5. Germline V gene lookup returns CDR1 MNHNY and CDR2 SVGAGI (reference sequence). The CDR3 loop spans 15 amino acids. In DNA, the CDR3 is TGTGCCAGCAGTTACAGTGGGGGACAGAACTATGGCTACACCTTC. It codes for CASSYSGGQNYGYTF.

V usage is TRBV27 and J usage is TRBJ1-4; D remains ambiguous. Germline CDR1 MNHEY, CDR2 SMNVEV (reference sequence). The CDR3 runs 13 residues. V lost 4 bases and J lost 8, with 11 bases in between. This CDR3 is CASSSTAREKLFF. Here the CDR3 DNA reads TGTGCCAGCAGTTCTACCGCTAGGGAAAAACTGTTTTTT.

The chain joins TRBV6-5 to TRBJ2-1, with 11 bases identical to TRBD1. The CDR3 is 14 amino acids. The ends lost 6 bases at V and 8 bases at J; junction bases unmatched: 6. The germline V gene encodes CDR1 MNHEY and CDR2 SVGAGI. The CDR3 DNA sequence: TGTGCCAGCAGCCGCGGGACAGGGGGTGATGAGCAGTTCTTC. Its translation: CASSRGTGGDEQFF.

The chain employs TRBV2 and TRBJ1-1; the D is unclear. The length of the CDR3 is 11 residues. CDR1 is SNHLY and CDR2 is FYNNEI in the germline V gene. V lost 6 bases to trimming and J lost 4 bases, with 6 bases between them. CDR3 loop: CASRAGTEAFF. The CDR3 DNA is TGTGCCAGCAGGGCTGGCACTGAAGCTTTCTTT.

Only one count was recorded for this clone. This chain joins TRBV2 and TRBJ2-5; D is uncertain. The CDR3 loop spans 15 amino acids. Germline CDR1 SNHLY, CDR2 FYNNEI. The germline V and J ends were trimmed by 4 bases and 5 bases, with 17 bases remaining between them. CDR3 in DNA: TGTGCCAGCAGTGCCCGGACGATTGGCCGGGAGACCCAGTACTTC. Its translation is CASSARTIGRETQYF.

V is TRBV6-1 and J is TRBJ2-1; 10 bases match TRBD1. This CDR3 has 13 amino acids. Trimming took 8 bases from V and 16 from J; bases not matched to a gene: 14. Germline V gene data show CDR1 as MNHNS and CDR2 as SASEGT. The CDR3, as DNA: TGTGCCAGCCACGGGACAGGGGCTAATGATAGATTCTTC. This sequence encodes CASHGTGANDRFF.

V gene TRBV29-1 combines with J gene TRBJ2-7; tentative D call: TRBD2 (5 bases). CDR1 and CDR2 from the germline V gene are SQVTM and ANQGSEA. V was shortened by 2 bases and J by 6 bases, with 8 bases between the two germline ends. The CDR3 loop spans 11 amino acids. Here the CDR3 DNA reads TGCAGCGTTGAAAGGGCGGGCGAGCAGTACTTC. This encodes CSVERAGEQYF.

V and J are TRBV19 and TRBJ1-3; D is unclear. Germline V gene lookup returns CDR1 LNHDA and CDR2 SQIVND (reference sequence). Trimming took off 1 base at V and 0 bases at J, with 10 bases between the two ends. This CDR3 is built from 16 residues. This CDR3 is CASSIVGIDSGNTIYF. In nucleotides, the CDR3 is TGTGCCAGTAGTATAGTTGGAATCGACTCTGGAAACACCATATATTTT. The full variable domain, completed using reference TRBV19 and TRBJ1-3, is DGGITQSPKYLFRKEGQNVTLSCEQNLNHDAMYWYRQDPGQGLRLIYYSQIVNDFQKGDIAEGYSVSREKKESFPLTVTSAQKNPTAFYLCASSIVGIDSGNTIYFGEGSWLTVV.

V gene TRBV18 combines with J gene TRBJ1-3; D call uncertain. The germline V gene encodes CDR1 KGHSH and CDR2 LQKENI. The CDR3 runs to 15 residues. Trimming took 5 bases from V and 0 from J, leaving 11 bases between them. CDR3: CASSLGSSSGNTIYF. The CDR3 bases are TGTGCCAGCTCATTGGGGTCCAGCTCTGGAAACACCATATATTTT. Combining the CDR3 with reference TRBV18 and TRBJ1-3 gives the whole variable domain NAGVMQNPRHLVRRRGQEARLRCSPMKGHSHVYWYRQLPEEGLKFMVYLQKENIIDESGMPKERFSAEFPKEGPSILRIQQVVRGDSAAYFCASSLGSSSGNTIYFGEGSWLTVV.

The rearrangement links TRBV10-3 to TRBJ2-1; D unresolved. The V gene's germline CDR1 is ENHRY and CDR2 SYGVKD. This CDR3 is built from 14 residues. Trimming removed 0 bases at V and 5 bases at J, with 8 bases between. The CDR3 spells CAISESKPDNEQFF. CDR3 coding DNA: TGTGCCATCAGTGAGTCGAAACCCGACAATGAGCAGTTCTTC.

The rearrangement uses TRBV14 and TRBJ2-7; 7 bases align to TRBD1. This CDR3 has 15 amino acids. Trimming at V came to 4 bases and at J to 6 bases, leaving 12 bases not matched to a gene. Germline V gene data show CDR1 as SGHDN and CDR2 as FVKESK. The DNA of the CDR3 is TGTGCCAGCAGCCCGCGCGGGCAGGGGGTCCGCGAGCAGTACTTC. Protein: CASSPRGQGVREQYF.

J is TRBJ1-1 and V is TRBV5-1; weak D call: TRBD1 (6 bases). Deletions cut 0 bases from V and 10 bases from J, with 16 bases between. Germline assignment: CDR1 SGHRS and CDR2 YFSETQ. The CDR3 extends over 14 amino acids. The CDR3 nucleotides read TGCGCCAGCAGCTTGGGGGATGCGGGGGCAGGAGCTTTCTTT. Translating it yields CASSLGDAGAGAFF.

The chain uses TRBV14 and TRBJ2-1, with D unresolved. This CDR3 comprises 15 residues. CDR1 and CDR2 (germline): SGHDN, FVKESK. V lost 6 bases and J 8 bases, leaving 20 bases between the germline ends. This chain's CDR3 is CASRRLSQKVDEQFF. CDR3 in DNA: TGTGCCAGCAGGCGTTTGAGCCAGAAGGTGGATGAGCAGTTCTTC.

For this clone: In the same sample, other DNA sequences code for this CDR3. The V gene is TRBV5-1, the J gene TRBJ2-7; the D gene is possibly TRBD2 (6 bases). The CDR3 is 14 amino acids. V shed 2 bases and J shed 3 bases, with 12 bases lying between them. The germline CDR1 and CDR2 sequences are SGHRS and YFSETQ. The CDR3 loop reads CASSFGTSGYEQYF. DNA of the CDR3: TGCGCCAGCAGCTTCGGGACTTCGGGCTACGAGCAGTACTTC.

The CDR3 DNA follows: TGTGCCACCAGCAGAGAAACAGCCAGCTCCTACAATGAGCAGTTCTTC. It codes for CATSRETASSYNEQFF. The J gene is TRBJ2-1, the V gene TRBV15; D is unresolved. V lost 0 bases and J lost 0, with 9 bases in between. Germline values: CDR1 LNHNV, CDR2 YYDKDF (reference sequence). The CDR3 length is 16 residues.

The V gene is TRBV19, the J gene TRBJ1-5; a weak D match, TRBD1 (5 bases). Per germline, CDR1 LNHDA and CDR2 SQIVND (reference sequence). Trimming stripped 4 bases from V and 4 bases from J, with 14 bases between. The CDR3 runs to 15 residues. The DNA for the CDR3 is TGTGCCAGTAGTAGCCCTGGGGACCTAAATCAGCCCCAGCATTTT. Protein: CASSSPGDLNQPQHF.

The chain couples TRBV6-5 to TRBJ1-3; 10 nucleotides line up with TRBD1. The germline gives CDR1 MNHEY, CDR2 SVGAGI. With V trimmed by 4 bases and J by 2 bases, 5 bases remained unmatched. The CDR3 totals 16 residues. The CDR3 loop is CASSSTGGLPGNTIYF. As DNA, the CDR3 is TGTGCCAGCAGTTCGACAGGGGGCCTCCCTGGAAACACCATATATTTT.